The 25 T cell receptor beta chains reported below all come from one sample, sequenced in a study of low-dose radiotherapy and immunotherapy resistance in tumors. First-strand cDNA relied on TRAV- and TRBV-specific primers spanning alpha and beta chains. For amplifying TCRs, the PCR ran for about 20 cycles with Phusion, which was used together with a constant-region primer and the adapter on the V primers. TCRdb used MiXCR to reprocess the reads, holding one entry per CDR3 protein. Among fewer than 50,000 distinct CDR3 sequences listed, 20% to 30% were seen once. Time point: after trial treatment. Treatment of the sample: LDRT plus nivolumab, ipilimumab, low-dose cyclophosphamide and aspirin (RACIN trial). The sequenced sample was PBMCs, obtained after low-dose radiotherapy plus immunotherapy. The receptors here all came from a male donor with prostate cancer.

This clonotype came up a few times. This rearrangement joins TRBV19 to TRBJ2-2; tentative D call: TRBD1 (6 bases). Germline V lookup: CDR1 LNHDA, CDR2 SQIVND (reference sequence). The CDR3 runs to 14 residues. Trimming left V 5 bases short and J 1 base short, with 8 bases between. The CDR3 nucleotides are TGTGCCAGTAGTGCCAGGGGGAACACCGGGGAGCTGTTTTTT. Protein sequence: CASSARGNTGELFF.

Of note for this clonotype: A read error is the likely source, as a far larger clone sits one nucleotide away. The rearrangement links TRBV6-8 to TRBJ2-3; 9 bases align to TRBD2. The V gene's germline CDR1 is MNHGY and CDR2 SAAAGT. J lost 6 bases, V lost 10 bases, and 14 bases had no gene match. The CDR3 extends over 15 amino acids. DNA of the CDR3: TGTGCCACCAGCCAATCCCGCGGGAGGGCTGATACGCAGTATTTT. Translation: CATSQSRGRADTQYF.

Notes on this clonotype: A far more abundant clone sits one base away, making this likely a read error. J is TRBJ2-1 and V is TRBV6-8; D unclear. This CDR3 spans 14 amino acids. Per the germline V gene, CDR1 is MNHGY and CDR2 is SAAAGT. The CDR3 is CASKGSISYNERFF. For the CDR3, the DNA is TGTGCCAGCAAAGGCTCCATCTCCTACAATGAGCGGTTCTTC.

The chain is built from TRBV20-1 and TRBJ2-1, with 12 bases that match TRBD2. Germline V lookup: CDR1 DFQATT, CDR2 SNEGSKA (reference sequence). The CDR3 runs 14 residues. Losses at the gene ends were 3 bases for V and 10 bases for J; bases not matched to a gene: 7. As DNA, the CDR3 is TGCAGTGCTAGCTCGACTAGCGGGAGATGGGAGCAGTTCTTC. Translating gives CSASSTSGRWEQFF.

This clonotype was seen a few times. The rearrangement uses TRBV4-1 and TRBJ2-3; 7 bases line up with TRBD1. The CDR3 consists of 15 residues. The trim removed 2 bases at V and 4 bases at J, leaving 6 bases unmatched. Germline V gives CDR1 MGHRA, CDR2 YSYEKL. CDR3 loop: CASSQPGTVADTQYF. The CDR3 bases are TGCGCCAGCAGCCAACCCGGGACAGTCGCAGATACGCAGTATTTT.

This clonotype came up a few times. The chain uses TRBV2 and TRBJ2-5; either TRBD1 or TRBD2 may fit D (5 bases each). Trimming took off 5 bases at V and 3 bases at J, with 16 bases between the two ends. The CDR3 totals 15 residues. Germline assignment: CDR1 SNHLY and CDR2 FYNNEI. CDR3 sequence (DNA): TGTGCCAGCAGTTTACCCGGGGCCCTAAAAGAGACCCAGTACTTC. Residues: CASSLPGALKETQYF. The full variable domain, rest sourced from reference TRBV2 and TRBJ2-5, is EPEVTQTPSHQVTQMGQEVILRCVPISNHLYFYWYRQILGQKVEFLVSFYNNEISEKSEIFDDQFSVERPDGSNFTLKIRSTKLEDSAMYFCASSLPGALKETQYFGPGTRLLVL.

In its sample, this clonotype was seen many times. The chain uses TRBV6-2 or TRBV6-3 and TRBJ2-3; TRBD2 agrees at 12 bases. The CDR3 contains 16 residues. CDR1 is MNHEY and CDR2 is SVGEGT in the germline V gene. Trimming removed 0 bases from V and 5 bases from J; junction bases left unmatched: 3. This chain's CDR3 is CASSYSTSGSVDTQYF. The CDR3, as DNA: TGTGCCAGCAGTTACTCGACTAGCGGGAGTGTAGATACGCAGTATTTT.

This clonotype was observed many times. The chain uses TRBV30 and TRBJ2-7; the D call may be TRBD1 or TRBD2 (5 bases each). Trimming left V 5 bases short and J 3 bases short, with 17 bases between. Germline values: CDR1 GTSNPN, CDR2 SVGIG (reference sequence). CDR3 length: 14 amino acids. CDR3 DNA: TGTGCCTGGGACGGGGCGAGGACTCACTACGAGCAGTACTTC. It translates to CAWDGARTHYEQYF.

Many counts were recorded for this clonotype. This chain links TRBV20-1 with TRBJ2-2; 11 positions agree with TRBD1. The CDR3 runs 15 residues. Looked up from germline, CDR1 is DFQATT and CDR2 is SNEGSKA (reference sequence). Trimming at V came to 2 bases and at J to 4 bases, leaving 3 bases not matched to a gene. The DNA of the CDR3 is TGCAGTGCTAGACCCGGGACAGGGGGCACCGGGGAGCTGTTTTTT. Amino acids: CSARPGTGGTGELFF.

This clonotype was counted at least ten times. The V gene is TRBV3-1, the J gene TRBJ1-5, with a tentative D call TRBD1 (5 bases). V gave up 6 bases and J gave up 2 bases, with 11 bases separating them. There are 14 residues in the CDR3. The germline V gene encodes CDR1 LGHDT and CDR2 YNNKEL (reference sequence). The CDR3 here is CASSQTGGNQPQHF. Written as DNA, the CDR3 is TGTGCCAGCAGTCAAACGGGGGGCAATCAGCCCCAGCATTTT.

This clonotype has ten or more counts. The J gene is TRBJ2-3, the V gene TRBV6-1; D uncertain. CDR3 size: 15 residues. Trimming stripped 1 base from V and 2 bases from J, with 10 bases between. Germline-derived CDR1 and CDR2 are MNHNS and SASEGT. Here the CDR3 DNA reads TGTGCCAGCAGTGAAGATGGAGCTCCCACAGATACGCAGTATTTT. Amino acids: CASSEDGAPTDTQYF.

This clonotype was seen at least ten times. J is TRBJ1-1 and V is TRBV2, with no clear D. Germline values: CDR1 SNHLY, CDR2 FYNNEI. V lost 5 bases, J lost 4 bases, and 20 bases lay in between. This CDR3 is built from 16 residues. The CDR3 sequence: CASSYNPRPPGTEAFF. The CDR3 region has the DNA TGTGCCAGCAGTTATAATCCCCGTCCCCCGGGCACTGAAGCTTTCTTT.

The chain recombines TRBV4-1 with TRBJ2-5; the D gene is possibly TRBD2 (5 bases). Between the trimmed V and J ends, which lost 0 bases and 3 bases, there was a span of 11 bases. Germline V gene lookup returns CDR1 MGHRA and CDR2 YSYEKL. This CDR3 comprises 15 residues. CDR3 loop: CASSQDTPGKETQYF. CDR3 nucleotides: TGCGCCAGCAGCCAAGATACTCCGGGGAAAGAGACCCAGTACTTC.

This clonotype was counted many times. The chain recombines TRBV9 with TRBJ2-2; D gene ambiguous. With 2 bases removed from V and 0 bases from J, the gap between germline ends came to 17 bases. Germline CDR1 is SGDLS and CDR2 is YYNGEE. The CDR3 contains 18 residues. CDR3: CASSVAAAGISNTGELFF. CDR3 bases: TGTGCCAGCAGCGTCGCGGCCGCCGGAATCTCGAACACCGGGGAGCTGTTTTTT. Together with reference TRBV9 and TRBJ2-2, the CDR3 gives the full variable domain: DSGVTQTPKHLITATGQRVTLRCSPRSGDLSVYWYQQSLDQGLQFLIQYYNGEERAKGNILERFSAQQFPDLHSELNLSSLELGDSALYFCASSVAAAGISNTGELFFGEGSRLTVL.

This clonotype was recorded many times. This chain links TRBV20-1 with TRBJ2-1; D is perhaps TRBD2 (6 bases). The CDR3 sequence is 11 residues long. The V gene's germline CDR1 is DFQATT and CDR2 SNEGSKA (reference sequence). V lost 6 bases, J lost 8 bases, and 11 bases lay in between. Here the CDR3 reads CSARLVHEQFF. CDR3 nucleotide sequence: TGCAGTGCGAGACTAGTCCATGAGCAGTTCTTC.

The sample holds many counts of this clonotype. The gene calls are TRBV19 and TRBJ2-3; D might be TRBD1 (5 bases). This CDR3 is 11 amino acids long. Trimming removed 6 bases at V and 6 bases at J, with 7 bases between. CDR1 and CDR2 (germline): LNHDA, SQIVND (reference sequence). The CDR3 DNA reads TGTGCCAGTAGGAACAGGGATACGCAGTATTTT. Protein sequence: CASRNRDTQYF.

Concerning this clonotype itself: The final CDR3 position lacks the conserved phenylalanine or tryptophan, pointing to a likely read error. The chain carries TRBV5-6 and TRBJ2-3; tentatively, D is TRBD2 (7 bases). The CDR3 has 15 amino acids. Trimming removed 2 bases from V and 2 bases from J, with 12 bases in between. CDR1 is SGHDT and CDR2 is YYEEEE in the germline V gene. CDR3 amino acids: CASSFTGRDTDTQYL. The CDR3 DNA reads as TGTGCCAGCAGCTTCACAGGGAGGGACACAGATACGCAGTATCTT.

This clonotype was seen repeatedly, ten times or more. DNA for the CDR3: TGTGCCAGCAGCCAAGATGGGACAGGGGGTAAAGAGCAGTACTTC. It translates to CASSQDGTGGKEQYF. The chain couples TRBV14 to TRBJ2-7; 11 positions match TRBD1. V was clipped by 0 bases and J by 7 bases; unmatched bases: 5. The CDR3 has 15 amino acids. Germline CDR1 SGHDN, CDR2 FVKESK.

By proportion, this clonotype is medium-sized. V usage is TRBV5-4 and J usage is TRBJ2-3; 7 nucleotides agree with TRBD2. The CDR3 extends over 15 amino acids. Germline V CDR1 and CDR2: SGHNT, YYREEE (reference sequence). V gave up 1 base and J gave up 0 bases; unmatched junction bases: 2. CDR3 bases: TGTGCCAGCAGCTTGAGCGGGGCTAGCACAGATACGCAGTATTTT. This gives the protein CASSLSGASTDTQYF.

This clonotype was counted at least ten times. The rearrangement uses TRBV6-2 or TRBV6-3 and TRBJ1-2; 7 bases are a match to TRBD1. From germline, CDR1 is MNHEY and CDR2 SVGEGT. This CDR3 has 17 residues. Germline trimming cut 8 bases from V and 0 bases from J; bases unmatched to any gene: 15. CDR3 residues: CASHPRQGGLANYGYTF. DNA for the CDR3: TGTGCCAGCCATCCTCGGCAGGGGGGACTAGCTAACTATGGCTACACCTTC.

At least ten counts were recorded for this clonotype. The chain links TRBV6-5 to TRBJ1-2; the match to TRBD1 covers 12 bases. V lost 6 bases, J lost 4 bases, and 12 bases stayed unmatched. This CDR3 region has 17 residues. Germline CDR1 reads MNHEY; CDR2 reads SVGAGI. The CDR3 DNA reads as TGTGCCAGCAGCCGCCAAGGGACAGGGGGCGCAGGCTATGGCTACACCTTC. Its translation: CASSRQGTGGAGYGYTF.

Remarks on this clonotype: Given a far larger clone just one base away, this is likely a sequencing read error. The CDR3: CPSSLVAGGSNEQFF. The CDR3 nucleotides read TGCCCCAGCAGCTTGGTAGCGGGAGGGAGCAATGAGCAGTTCTTC. This chain connects TRBV5-1 to TRBJ2-7; 11 nucleotides agree with TRBD2. The end of the DNA fits TRBJ2-1 better, so the J call may be wrong. CDR1 is SGHRS and CDR2 is YFSETQ in the germline V gene. The CDR3 spans 15 residues.

The chain carries TRBV6-2 or TRBV6-3 and TRBJ1-2, with D possibly TRBD1 on 6 matching bases. V was trimmed by 5 bases and J by 3 bases, leaving 16 bases between them. CDR3 length: 15 amino acids. The V gene's germline CDR1 is MNHEY and CDR2 SVGEGT. The CDR3 reads CASSVGTPTYYGYTF. CDR3 DNA: TGTGCCAGCAGTGTCGGGACACCTACTTACTATGGCTACACCTTC.

This clonotype occurred many times. The rearrangement joins TRBV2 to TRBJ2-3; D gene ambiguous. The V end lost 2 bases, the J end lost 4 bases, and 7 bases lay between the germline ends. This CDR3 spans 13 amino acids. The germline V gene encodes CDR1 SNHLY and CDR2 FYNNEI. The CDR3 sequence is CASSETAADTQYF. CDR3 nucleotide sequence: TGTGCCAGCAGTGAAACGGCGGCAGATACGCAGTATTTT.

This clonotype was picked up many times. The chain joins TRBV12-3 or TRBV12-4 to TRBJ2-3; D might be TRBD2 (6 bases). CDR3 length equals 14 residues. V gave up 4 bases and J gave up 1 base, with 9 bases separating them. The CDR3 nucleotides read TGTGCCAGCAGTTCTTGGGGGGGCACAGATACGCAGTATTTT. Translating it yields CASSSWGGTDTQYF.